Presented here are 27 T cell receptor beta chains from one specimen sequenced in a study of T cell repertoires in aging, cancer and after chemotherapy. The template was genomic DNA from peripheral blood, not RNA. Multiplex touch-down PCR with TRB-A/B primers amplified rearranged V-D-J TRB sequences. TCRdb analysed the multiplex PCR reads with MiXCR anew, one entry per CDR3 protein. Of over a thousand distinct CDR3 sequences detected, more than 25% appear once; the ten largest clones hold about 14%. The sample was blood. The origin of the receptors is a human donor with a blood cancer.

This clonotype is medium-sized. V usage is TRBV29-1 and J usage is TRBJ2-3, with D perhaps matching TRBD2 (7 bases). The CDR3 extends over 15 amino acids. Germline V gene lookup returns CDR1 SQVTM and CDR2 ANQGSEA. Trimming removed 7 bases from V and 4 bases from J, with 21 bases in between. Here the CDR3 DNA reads TGCAGCGGGCAAGGGGGGGAGAGGGGAGCAGATACGCAGTATTTT. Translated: CSGQGGERGADTQYF.

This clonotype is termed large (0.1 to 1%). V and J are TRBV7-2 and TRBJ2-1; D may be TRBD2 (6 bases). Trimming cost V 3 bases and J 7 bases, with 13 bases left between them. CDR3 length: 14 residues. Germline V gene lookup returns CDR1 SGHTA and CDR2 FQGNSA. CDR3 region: CASSLISGLNEQFF. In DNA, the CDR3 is TGTGCCAGCAGCTTGATAAGCGGGTTGAATGAGCAGTTCTTC.

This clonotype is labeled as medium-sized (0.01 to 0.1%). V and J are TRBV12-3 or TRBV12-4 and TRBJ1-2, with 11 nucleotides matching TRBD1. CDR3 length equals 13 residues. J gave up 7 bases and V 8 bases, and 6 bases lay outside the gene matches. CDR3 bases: TGTGCCAGCGGACAGGGGGCTCCCTTTGGCTACACCTTC. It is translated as CASGQGAPFGYTF.

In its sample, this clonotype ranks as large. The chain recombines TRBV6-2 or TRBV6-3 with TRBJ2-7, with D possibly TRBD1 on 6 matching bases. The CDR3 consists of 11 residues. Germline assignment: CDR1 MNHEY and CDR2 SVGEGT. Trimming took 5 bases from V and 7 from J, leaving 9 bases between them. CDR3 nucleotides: TGTGCCAGCAGTCAAGGACAGGAGCAGTACTTC. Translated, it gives CASSQGQEQYF.

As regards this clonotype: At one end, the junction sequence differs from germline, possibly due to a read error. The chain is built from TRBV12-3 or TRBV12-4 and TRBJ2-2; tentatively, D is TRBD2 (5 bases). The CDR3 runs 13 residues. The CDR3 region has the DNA TGTGCCAGAAGTTTAATGTCTACCGGGGAGCCGTTTTTT. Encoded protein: CARSLMSTGEPFF.

The DNA for the CDR3 is TGTGCCAGCTCAGTTACGAGGAGGGGCTCTAAAAACACCATATATTTT. Translating it yields CASSVTRRGSKNTIYF. The chain has TRBV6-5 and TRBJ1-3; weak D call: TRBD1 (5 bases). The CDR3 sequence is 16 residues long. Trimming removed 8 bases at V and 6 bases at J, with 23 bases between. The germline gives CDR1 MNHEY, CDR2 SVGAGI.

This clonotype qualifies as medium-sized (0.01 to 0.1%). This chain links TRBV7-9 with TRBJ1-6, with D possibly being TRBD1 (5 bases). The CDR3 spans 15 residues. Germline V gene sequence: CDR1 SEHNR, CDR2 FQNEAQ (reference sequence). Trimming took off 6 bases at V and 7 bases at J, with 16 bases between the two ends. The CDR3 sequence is CASRDQTADNSPLHF. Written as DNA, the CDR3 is TGTGCCAGCAGGGACCAGACAGCAGACAATTCACCCCTCCACTTT.

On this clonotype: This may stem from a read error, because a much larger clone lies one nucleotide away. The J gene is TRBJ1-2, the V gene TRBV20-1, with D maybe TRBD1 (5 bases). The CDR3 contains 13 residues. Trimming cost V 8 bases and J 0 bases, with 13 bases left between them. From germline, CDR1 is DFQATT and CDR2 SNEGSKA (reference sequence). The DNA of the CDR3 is TGCAGTTGGGAGGGGCCGTCTAACTATGGCTACACCTTC. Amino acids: CSWEGPSNYGYTF.

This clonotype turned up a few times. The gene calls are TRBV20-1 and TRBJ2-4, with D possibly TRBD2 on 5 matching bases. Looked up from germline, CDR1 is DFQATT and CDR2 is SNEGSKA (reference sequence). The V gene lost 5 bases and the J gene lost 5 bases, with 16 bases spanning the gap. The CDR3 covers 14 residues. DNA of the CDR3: TGCAGTGCTGTACCAGGAGGCAGTCAAAACATTCAGTACTTC. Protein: CSAVPGGSQNIQYF.

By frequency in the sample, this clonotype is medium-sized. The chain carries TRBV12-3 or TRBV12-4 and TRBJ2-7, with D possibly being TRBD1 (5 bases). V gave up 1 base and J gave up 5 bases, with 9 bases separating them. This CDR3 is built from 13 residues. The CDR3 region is CASSLGRADEQYF. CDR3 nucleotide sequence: TGTGCCAGCAGTTTAGGCAGGGCCGACGAGCAGTACTTC.

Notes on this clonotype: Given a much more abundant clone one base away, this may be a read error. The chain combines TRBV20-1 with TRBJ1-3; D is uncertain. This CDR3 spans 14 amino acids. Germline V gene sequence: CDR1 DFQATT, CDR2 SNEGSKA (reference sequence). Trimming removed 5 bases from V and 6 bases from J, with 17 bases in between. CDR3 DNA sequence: TGCAGTGCTCAAACGCATTTGGGTGTAAACACCATATATTTT. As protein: CSAQTHLGVNTIYF.

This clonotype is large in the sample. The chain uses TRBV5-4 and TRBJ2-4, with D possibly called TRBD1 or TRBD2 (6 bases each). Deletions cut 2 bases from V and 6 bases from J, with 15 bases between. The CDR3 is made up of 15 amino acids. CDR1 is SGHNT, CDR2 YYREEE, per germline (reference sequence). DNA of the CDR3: TGTGCCAGCAGCTTAGGGGGGACCTCCGGAAACATTCAGTACTTC. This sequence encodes CASSLGGTSGNIQYF.

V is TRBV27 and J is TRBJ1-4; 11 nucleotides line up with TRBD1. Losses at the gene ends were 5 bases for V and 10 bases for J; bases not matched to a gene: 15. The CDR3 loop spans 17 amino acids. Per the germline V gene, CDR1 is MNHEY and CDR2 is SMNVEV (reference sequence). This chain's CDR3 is CASSTRTGGKLGGKLFF. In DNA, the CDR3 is TGTGCCAGCAGTACCCGGACAGGGGGCAAATTGGGTGGAAAACTGTTTTTT.

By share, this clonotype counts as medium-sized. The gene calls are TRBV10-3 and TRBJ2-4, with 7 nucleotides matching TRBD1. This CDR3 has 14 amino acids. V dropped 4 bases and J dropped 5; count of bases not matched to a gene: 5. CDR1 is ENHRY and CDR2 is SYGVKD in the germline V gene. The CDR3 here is CAISADRDQNIQYF. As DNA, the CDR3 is TGTGCCATCAGTGCTGACAGGGACCAAAACATTCAGTACTTC.

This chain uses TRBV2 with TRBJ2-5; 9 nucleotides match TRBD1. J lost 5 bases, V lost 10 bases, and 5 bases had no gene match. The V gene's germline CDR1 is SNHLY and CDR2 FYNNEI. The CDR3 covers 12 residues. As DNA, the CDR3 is TGTGCCACACAGGGGGCGGGGGAGACCCAGTACTTC. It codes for CATQGAGETQYF.

CDR3 sequence reads: CASSMGLPVSEQFF. The CDR3 DNA is TGTGCCAGTAGTATGGGACTCCCCGTGTCTGAGCAGTTCTTC. This chain connects TRBV19 to TRBJ2-1; possible D gene TRBD2, 6 bases. This CDR3 has 14 residues. Germline CDR1 is LNHDA and CDR2 is SQIVND (reference sequence). The germline V and J ends were trimmed by 3 bases and 9 bases, with 15 bases remaining between them.

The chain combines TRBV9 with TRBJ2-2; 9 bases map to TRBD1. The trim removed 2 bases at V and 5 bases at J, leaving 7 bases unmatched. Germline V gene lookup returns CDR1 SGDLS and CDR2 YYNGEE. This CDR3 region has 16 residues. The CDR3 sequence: CASSVTLQGATGELFF. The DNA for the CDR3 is TGTGCCAGCAGCGTGACTTTACAGGGGGCGACCGGGGAGCTGTTTTTT.

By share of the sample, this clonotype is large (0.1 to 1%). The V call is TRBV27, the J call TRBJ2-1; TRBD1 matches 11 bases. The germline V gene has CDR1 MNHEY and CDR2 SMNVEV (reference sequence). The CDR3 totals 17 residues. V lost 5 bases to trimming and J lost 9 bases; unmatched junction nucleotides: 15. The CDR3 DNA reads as TGTGCCAGCAGTCCCTCTCGAGGGACAGGGGGAATGGGTGAGCAGTTCTTC. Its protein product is CASSPSRGTGGMGEQFF.

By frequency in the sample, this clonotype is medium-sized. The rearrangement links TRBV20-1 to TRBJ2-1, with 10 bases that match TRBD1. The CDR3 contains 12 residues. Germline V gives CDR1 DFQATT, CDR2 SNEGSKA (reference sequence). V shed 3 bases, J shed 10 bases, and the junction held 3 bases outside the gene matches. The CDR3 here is CSASGGQGEQFF. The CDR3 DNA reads TGCAGTGCTAGCGGGGGACAGGGGGAGCAGTTCTTC.

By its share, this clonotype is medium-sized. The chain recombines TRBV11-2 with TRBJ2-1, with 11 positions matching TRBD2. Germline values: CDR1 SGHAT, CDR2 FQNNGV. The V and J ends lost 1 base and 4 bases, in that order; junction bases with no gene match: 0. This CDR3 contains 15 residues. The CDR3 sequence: CASSLGLAGYNEQFF. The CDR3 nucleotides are TGTGCCAGCAGCTTAGGACTAGCGGGGTACAATGAGCAGTTCTTC.

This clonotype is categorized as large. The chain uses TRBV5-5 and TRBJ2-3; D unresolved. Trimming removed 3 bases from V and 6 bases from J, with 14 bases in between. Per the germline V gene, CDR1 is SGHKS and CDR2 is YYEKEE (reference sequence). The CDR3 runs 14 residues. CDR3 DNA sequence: TGTGCCAGCAGCTCAACCGGGCACCGGGATACGCAGTATTTT. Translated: CASSSTGHRDTQYF.

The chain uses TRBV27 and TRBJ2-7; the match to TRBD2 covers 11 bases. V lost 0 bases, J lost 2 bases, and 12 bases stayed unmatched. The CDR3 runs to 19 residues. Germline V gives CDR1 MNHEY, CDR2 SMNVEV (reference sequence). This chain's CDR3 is CASSLSRLAGRYQTYEQYF. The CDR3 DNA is TGTGCCAGCAGTTTATCGAGACTAGCGGGACGATACCAAACCTACGAGCAGTACTTC.

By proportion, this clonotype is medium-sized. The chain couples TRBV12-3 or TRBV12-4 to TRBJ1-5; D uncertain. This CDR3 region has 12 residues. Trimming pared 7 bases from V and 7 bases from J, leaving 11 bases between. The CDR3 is CASTQGGQPQHF. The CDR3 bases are TGTGCCAGCACTCAAGGCGGACAGCCCCAGCATTTT.

The CDR3 sequence: CASRSQGMGNQPQHF. In nucleotides, the CDR3 is TGTGCCAGCAGATCACAGGGAATGGGCAATCAGCCCCAGCATTTT. The chain recombines TRBV28 with TRBJ1-5; TRBD1 might be the D (6 bases). Germline assignment: CDR1 MDHEN and CDR2 SYDVKM. The CDR3 runs 15 residues. V was pared by 6 bases and J by 2 bases, with 14 bases between.

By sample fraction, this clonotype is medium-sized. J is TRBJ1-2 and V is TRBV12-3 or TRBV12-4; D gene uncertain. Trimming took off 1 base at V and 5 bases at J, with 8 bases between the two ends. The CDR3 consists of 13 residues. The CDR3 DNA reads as TGTGCCAGCAGTTTAGGGCAGAATTATGGCTACACCTTC. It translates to CASSLGQNYGYTF.

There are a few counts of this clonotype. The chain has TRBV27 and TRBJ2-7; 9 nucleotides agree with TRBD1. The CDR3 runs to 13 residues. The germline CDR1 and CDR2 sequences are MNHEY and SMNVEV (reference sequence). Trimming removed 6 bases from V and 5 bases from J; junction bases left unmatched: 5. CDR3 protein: CASRWTGAHEQYF. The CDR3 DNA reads TGTGCCAGCAGATGGACAGGGGCCCACGAGCAGTACTTC.

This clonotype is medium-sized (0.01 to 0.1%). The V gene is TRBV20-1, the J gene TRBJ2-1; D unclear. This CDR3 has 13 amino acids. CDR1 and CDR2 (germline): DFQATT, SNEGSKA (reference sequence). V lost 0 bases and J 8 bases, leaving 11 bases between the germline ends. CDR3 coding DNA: TGCAGTGCTAGAGACAGCCCGGCCGATGAGCAGTTCTTC. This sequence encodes CSARDSPADEQFF.